This T cell receptor (beta chain) was sequenced during a study of blood T cell repertoires in COVID-19. Across the whole study: T cells, B-cell-depleted T cells, or PBMCs provided the cDNA or gDNA that served as material.

The trim removed 4 bases at V and 7 bases at J, leaving 9 bases unmatched. CDR3 length: 16 amino acids. The germline V gene encodes CDR1 LNHDA and CDR2 SQIVND (reference sequence). Enrolled through a virtual design, the participants were between 18 and 89 years of age and came from 24 US areas. Participants' reported clinical history set cohort assignment. Assay: immunoSEQ multiplex PCR; the TCRdb copy retains only in-frame clones and omits some. The sample records 330,000 or so clones, roughly nine tenths being singletons. The chain recombines TRBV19 with TRBJ1-6; TRBD1 agrees at 8 bases. The source of this sequence is a young woman who had recovered from COVID-19. Sequencing input: PBMCs or T cells enriched from blood (not recorded which). The CDR3 DNA sequence: TGTGCCAGTAGTACCCTCCGACAGGGGCGCAATTCACCCCTCCACTTT. Its protein is CASSTLRQGRNSPLHF.